The clone carrying this T cell receptor beta chain was seen at least ten times. For the second PCR, which ran for about 6 to 12 cycles, a sample-barcoded 5' primer and a J-beta primer mix were used. A single record per CDR3 protein comes from TCRdb applying MiXCR to the 5' RACE reads. Of more than 650,000 distinct CDR3 sequences in the sample, approximately 21% were seen once. The data were taken from a study of blood T cells in healthy people across ages. CDR3 length: 12 amino acids. Trimming stripped 2 bases from V and 8 bases from J, with 9 bases between. This chain connects TRBV12-3 or TRBV12-4 to TRBJ1-2; no firm D call. Sequencing used blood. This clonotype originated in a man aged 70 or older in good health. The CDR3 loop reads CASSLRRAGYTF. The CDR3 DNA is TGTGCCAGCAGTTTAAGGCGCGCGGGCTACACCTTC.